This is a list of T cell receptor beta chains from one sample in a study of cytotoxic CD8 clonotypes in ibrutinib-treated CLL. Assay used: immunoSEQ multiplex PCR; TCRdb lists only in-frame clones, some missing. This table holds roughly 45,000 clones, approximately 65% found once. Sequenced material: PBMCs, taken after 24 months of ibrutinib treatment. The receptors come from a human donor with chronic lymphocytic leukemia. Both conserved end residues are part of each CDR3. The D gene is left open where the match is weak. Size is stated for part of the rows, as once, few or many counts, or as a class when the clone is expanded.

D gene: NA; V gene: TRBV5-1; clone size: NA; J gene: TRBJ2-7; CDR3 protein: CASSLGQVSYEQYF; CDR3 DNA: TGCGCCAGCAGCTTGGGACAGGTTTCTTACGAGCAGTACTTC
D gene: TRBD1; V gene: TRBV18; clone size: NA; J gene: TRBJ2-5; CDR3 protein: CASSRDRGGEETQYF; CDR3 DNA: TGTGCCAGCTCACGTGACAGGGGGGGAGAGGAGACCCAGTACTTC
D gene: NA; V gene: TRBV6-1; clone size: NA; J gene: TRBJ2-1; CDR3 protein: CASRGPFLVNEQFF; CDR3 DNA: TGTGCCAGCAGAGGACCATTTTTGGTTAATGAGCAGTTCTTC
D gene: NA; V gene: TRBV4-1; clone size: NA; J gene: TRBJ2-3; CDR3 protein: CASSQESRGIDTQYF; CDR3 DNA: TGCGCCAGCAGCCAAGAATCCAGGGGAATAGATACGCAGTATTTT
D gene: NA; V gene: TRBV23-1; clone size: NA; J gene: TRBJ1-2; CDR3 protein: CASSQSPGGYGYTF; CDR3 DNA: TGCGCCAGCAGTCAATCCCCAGGCGGCTATGGCTACACCTTC
D gene: NA; V gene: TRBV2; clone size: NA; J gene: TRBJ1-1; CDR3 protein: CASRGVGTEAFF; CDR3 DNA: TGTGCCAGCAGGGGGGTCGGCACTGAAGCTTTCTTT
D gene: NA; V gene: TRBV7-9; clone size: NA; J gene: TRBJ1-3; CDR3 protein: CASSRPPGGANTIYF; CDR3 DNA: TGTGCCAGCAGCCGACCCCCGGGGGGGGCAAACACCATATATTTT
D gene: NA; V gene: TRBV5-6; clone size: NA; J gene: TRBJ2-3; CDR3 protein: CASSLADPGTQYF; CDR3 DNA: TGTGCCAGCAGCTTGGCCGATCCGGGTACGCAGTATTTT
D gene: TRBD1; V gene: TRBV6-1; clone size: NA; J gene: TRBJ2-7; CDR3 protein: CASILGQGAGEQYF; CDR3 DNA: TGTGCCAGCATTCTGGGACAGGGAGCGGGGGAGCAGTACTTC
D gene: NA; V gene: TRBV30; clone size: NA; J gene: TRBJ1-6; CDR3 protein: CAWRGQGFNSPLHF; CDR3 DNA: TGTGCCTGGAGGGGGCAGGGGTTTAATTCACCCCTCCACTTT
D gene: NA; V gene: TRBV30; clone size: NA; J gene: TRBJ2-7; CDR3 protein: CAWSGVGTRNYEQYF; CDR3 DNA: TGTGCCTGGAGTGGGGTGGGGACACGAAACTACGAGCAGTACTTC
D gene: NA; V gene: TRBV6-6; clone size: NA; J gene: TRBJ1-2; CDR3 protein: CASSDQPGENYGYTF; CDR3 DNA: TGTGCCAGCAGTGACCAACCGGGTGAGAACTATGGCTACACCTTC
D gene: TRBD1; V gene: TRBV19; clone size: NA; J gene: TRBJ2-2; CDR3 protein: CASRVGQGGTGELFF; CDR3 DNA: TGTGCCAGCCGCGTGGGACAGGGAGGGACCGGGGAGCTGTTTTTT
D gene: NA; V gene: TRBV7-3; clone size: NA; J gene: TRBJ2-1; CDR3 protein: CASSSDGSWEQFF; CDR3 DNA: TGTGCCAGCAGCTCCGACGGATCGTGGGAGCAGTTCTTC
D gene: NA; V gene: TRBV2; clone size: NA; J gene: TRBJ2-1; CDR3 protein: CASSLNEQFF; CDR3 DNA: TGTGCCAGCAGCCTCAATGAGCAGTTCTTC
D gene: NA; V gene: TRBV29-1; clone size: NA; J gene: TRBJ1-1; CDR3 protein: CSVVHNTEAFF; CDR3 DNA: TGCAGCGTCGTACACAACACTGAAGCTTTCTTT
D gene: TRBD2; V gene: TRBV12-5; clone size: few; J gene: TRBJ2-2; CDR3 protein: CASGGRGQVRELFF; CDR3 DNA: TGTGCTAGTGGCGGGAGGGGACAAGTAAGGGAGCTGTTTTTT
D gene: NA; V gene: TRBV6-5; clone size: many; J gene: TRBJ1-1; CDR3 protein: CASSYGGPLELEAFF; CDR3 DNA: TGTGCCAGCAGTTACGGGGGTCCGCTGGAATTGGAAGCTTTCTTT
D gene: TRBD2; V gene: TRBV13; clone size: NA; J gene: TRBJ2-1; CDR3 protein: CASRPGGSGNEQFF; CDR3 DNA: TGTGCCAGCAGACCGGGGGGGAGCGGCAATGAGCAGTTCTTC
D gene: TRBD1; V gene: TRBV18; clone size: NA; J gene: TRBJ1-1; CDR3 protein: CASSPNRQGIAFF; CDR3 DNA: TGTGCCAGCTCACCTAACAGACAGGGGATTGCTTTCTTT
D gene: NA; V gene: TRBV21-1; clone size: few; J gene: TRBJ1-5; CDR3 protein: CASSKIGRVQPQHF; CDR3 DNA: TGTGCCAGCAGCAAAATTGGCAGGGTGCAACCCCAGCATTTT
D gene: TRBD2; V gene: TRBV5-1; clone size: NA; J gene: TRBJ2-5; CDR3 protein: CASLREGRPQETQYF; CDR3 DNA: TGCGCCAGCCTGCGGGAGGGCCGCCCCCAAGAGACCCAGTACTTC
D gene: TRBD1; V gene: TRBV29-1; clone size: NA; J gene: TRBJ1-4; CDR3 protein: CSVKRTGGEKLFF; CDR3 DNA: TGCAGCGTTAAAAGGACAGGGGGGGAAAAACTGTTTTTT
D gene: TRBD1; V gene: TRBV5-1; clone size: few; J gene: TRBJ1-2; CDR3 protein: CASSPVGQGSYGYTF; CDR3 DNA: TGCGCCAGCAGCCCGGTGGGACAGGGAAGCTATGGCTACACCTTC
D gene: TRBD2; V gene: TRBV7-9; clone size: NA; J gene: TRBJ2-2; CDR3 protein: CASSFLAGGPRTGELFF; CDR3 DNA: TGTGCCAGCAGCTTTCTAGCGGGAGGGCCGCGCACCGGGGAGCTGTTTTTT
D gene: NA; V gene: TRBV25-1; clone size: NA; J gene: TRBJ2-1; CDR3 protein: CASSDDLAEEQFF; CDR3 DNA: TGTGCCAGCAGTGACGACTTGGCCGAAGAGCAGTTCTTC
D gene: NA; V gene: TRBV6-5; clone size: once; J gene: TRBJ1-2; CDR3 protein: CASSSPGTLGYGYTF; CDR3 DNA: TGTGCCAGCAGTTCGCCCGGGACCCTCGGCTATGGCTACACCTTC
D gene: TRBD1; V gene: TRBV7-3; clone size: NA; J gene: TRBJ1-1; CDR3 protein: CASSRQGTTEAFF; CDR3 DNA: TGTGCCAGCAGCCGACAGGGGACCACTGAAGCTTTCTTT
D gene: NA; V gene: TRBV6-5; clone size: NA; J gene: TRBJ2-7; CDR3 protein: CASILYEQYF; CDR3 DNA: TGTGCCAGCATCCTTTACGAGCAGTACTTC
D gene: NA; V gene: TRBV5-5; clone size: NA; J gene: TRBJ1-2; CDR3 protein: CASSSYDGYTF; CDR3 DNA: TGTGCCAGCAGCTCGTATGACGGCTACACCTTC
D gene: NA; V gene: TRBV18; clone size: NA; J gene: TRBJ2-1; CDR3 protein: CASSPTDFNEQFF; CDR3 DNA: TGTGCCAGCTCACCCACCGACTTCAATGAGCAGTTCTTC
D gene: NA; V gene: TRBV19; clone size: NA; J gene: TRBJ2-1; CDR3 protein: CASSKYGDEQFF; CDR3 DNA: TGTGCCAGTAGTAAGTACGGGGATGAGCAGTTCTTC
D gene: NA; V gene: TRBV19; clone size: few; J gene: TRBJ2-3; CDR3 protein: CASKGGSGADTQYF; CDR3 DNA: TGTGCCAGTAAAGGAGGGAGTGGGGCAGATACGCAGTATTTT
D gene: NA; V gene: TRBV4-1; clone size: NA; J gene: TRBJ2-3; CDR3 protein: CASGQGSDTQYF; CDR3 DNA: TGCGCCAGCGGCCAGGGTTCAGATACGCAGTATTTT
D gene: TRBD2; V gene: TRBV19; clone size: NA; J gene: TRBJ2-1; CDR3 protein: CASSTPRTSGSNEQFF; CDR3 DNA: TGTGCCAGTAGTACTCCTCGAACTAGCGGTTCCAATGAGCAGTTCTTC
D gene: TRBD1; V gene: TRBV4-1; clone size: many; J gene: TRBJ2-5; CDR3 protein: CASSQPGQLETQYF; CDR3 DNA: TGCGCCAGCAGCCAACCGGGACAGTTAGAGACCCAGTACTTC
D gene: NA; V gene: TRBV30; clone size: NA; J gene: TRBJ1-2; CDR3 protein: CAWSSTGHGYTF; CDR3 DNA: TGTGCCTGGAGTTCAACAGGGCACGGCTACACCTTC
D gene: NA; V gene: TRBV6-6; clone size: NA; J gene: TRBJ1-5; CDR3 protein: CASRDMGGNQPQHF; CDR3 DNA: TGTGCCAGCAGGGACATGGGAGGCAATCAGCCCCAGCATTTT
D gene: TRBD1; V gene: TRBV30; clone size: many; J gene: TRBJ1-5; CDR3 protein: CAWSTGGDQPQHF; CDR3 DNA: TGTGCCTGGAGCACAGGGGGCGATCAGCCCCAGCATTTT
D gene: NA; V gene: TRBV2; clone size: NA; J gene: TRBJ2-7; CDR3 protein: CASSDTSFYEQYF; CDR3 DNA: TGTGCCAGCAGTGACACTAGCTTCTACGAGCAGTACTTC
D gene: TRBD2; V gene: TRBV27; clone size: NA; J gene: TRBJ2-7; CDR3 protein: CASSSTGLASSYEQYF; CDR3 DNA: TGTGCCAGCAGTTCCACCGGACTAGCGAGCTCCTACGAGCAGTACTTC
D gene: TRBD2; V gene: TRBV29-1; clone size: many; J gene: TRBJ2-3; CDR3 protein: CSSKTSGPDTQYF; CDR3 DNA: TGCAGCTCAAAGACTAGCGGGCCAGATACGCAGTATTTT
D gene: NA; V gene: TRBV13; clone size: NA; J gene: TRBJ1-4; CDR3 protein: CASSSGGLGANEKLFF; CDR3 DNA: TGTGCCAGCAGCTCCGGGGGGCTGGGAGCAAATGAAAAACTGTTTTTT
D gene: NA; V gene: TRBV2; clone size: NA; J gene: TRBJ1-6; CDR3 protein: CASSPQVAGSPLHF; CDR3 DNA: TGTGCCAGCAGTCCACAGGTCGCCGGCTCACCCCTCCACTTT
D gene: NA; V gene: TRBV12-5; clone size: NA; J gene: TRBJ2-7; CDR3 protein: CASGLSVYEQYF; CDR3 DNA: TGTGCTAGTGGTTTGTCAGTCTACGAGCAGTACTTC
D gene: NA; V gene: TRBV6-4; clone size: NA; J gene: TRBJ1-1; CDR3 protein: CASSDSPGTTEAFF; CDR3 DNA: TGTGCCAGCAGTGACTCGCCAGGGACTACTGAAGCTTTCTTT
D gene: NA; V gene: TRBV5-1; clone size: NA; J gene: TRBJ2-2; CDR3 protein: CASSLLAEANTGELFF; CDR3 DNA: TGCGCCAGCAGCTTGCTCGCGGAGGCGAACACCGGGGAGCTGTTTTTT
D gene: NA; V gene: TRBV7-9; clone size: NA; J gene: TRBJ2-7; CDR3 protein: CASSPTGYIDYEQYF; CDR3 DNA: TGTGCCAGCAGCCCTACAGGGTACATAGACTACGAGCAGTACTTC
D gene: NA; V gene: TRBV7-2; clone size: many; J gene: TRBJ1-5; CDR3 protein: CASSLQGAQPQHF; CDR3 DNA: TGTGCCAGCAGCTTGCAGGGTGCTCAGCCCCAGCATTTT